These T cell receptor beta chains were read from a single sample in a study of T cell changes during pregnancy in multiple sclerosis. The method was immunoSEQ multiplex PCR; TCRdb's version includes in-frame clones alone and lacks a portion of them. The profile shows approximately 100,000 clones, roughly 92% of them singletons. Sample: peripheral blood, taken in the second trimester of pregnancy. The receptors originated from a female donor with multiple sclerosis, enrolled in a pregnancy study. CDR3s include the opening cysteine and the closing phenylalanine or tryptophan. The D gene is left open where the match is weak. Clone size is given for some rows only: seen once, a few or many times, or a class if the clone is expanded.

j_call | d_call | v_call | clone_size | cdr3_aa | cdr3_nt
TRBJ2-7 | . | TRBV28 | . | CASSKGAGQVNSYEQYF | TGTGCCAGCAGTAAAGGAGCGGGACAGGTGAACTCCTACGAGCAGTACTTC
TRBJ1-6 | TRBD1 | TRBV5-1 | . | CASSSRTGDASPLHF | TGCGCCAGCAGCTCAAGGACAGGGGACGCTTCACCCCTCCACTTT
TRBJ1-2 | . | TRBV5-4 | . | CASSRSGKVGYTF | TGTGCCAGCAGCCGTTCGGGAAAGGTTGGCTACACCTTC
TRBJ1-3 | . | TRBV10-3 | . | CAISESVGGNTIYF | TGTGCCATCAGTGAGTCGGTGGGCGGAAACACCATATATTTT
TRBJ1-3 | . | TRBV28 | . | CASSFREAGNTIYF | TGTGCCAGCAGCTTCAGGGAGGCCGGAAACACCATATATTTT
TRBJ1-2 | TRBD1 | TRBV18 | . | CASSPLGDRGDYGYTF | TGTGCCAGCTCACCATTGGGCGACAGGGGGGACTATGGCTACACCTTC
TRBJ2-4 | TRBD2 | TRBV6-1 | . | CASSVAGGTKNIQYF | TGTGCCAGCAGTGTAGCGGGGGGAACCAAAAACATTCAGTACTTC
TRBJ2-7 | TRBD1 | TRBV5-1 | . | CASSWIGSGQGTYEQYF | TGCGCCAGCAGCTGGATTGGGTCGGGACAGGGGACCTACGAGCAGTACTTC
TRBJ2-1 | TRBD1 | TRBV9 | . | CASGGTGGSYNEQFF | TGTGCCAGCGGGGGGACAGGGGGCTCCTACAATGAGCAGTTCTTC
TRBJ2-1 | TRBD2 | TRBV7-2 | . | CASSLKIPGLAGEQFF | TGTGCCAGCAGCCTCAAAATCCCGGGACTAGCGGGGGAGCAGTTCTTC
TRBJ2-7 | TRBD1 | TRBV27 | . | CASSFTSRGQFSREQYF | TGTGCCAGCAGTTTTACCTCCAGGGGGCAATTCTCTAGGGAGCAGTACTTC
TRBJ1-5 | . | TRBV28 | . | CASAGGGGNQPQHF | TGTGCCAGCGCGGGGGGCGGTGGCAATCAGCCCCAGCATTTT
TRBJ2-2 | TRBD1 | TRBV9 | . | CASTPKGQGAGELFF | TGTGCCAGCACCCCCAAGGGACAGGGGGCCGGGGAGCTGTTTTTT
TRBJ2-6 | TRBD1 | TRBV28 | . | CASSPTGTGESGANVLTF | TGTGCCAGCAGTCCCACCGGGACAGGGGAATCTGGGGCCAACGTCCTGACTTTC
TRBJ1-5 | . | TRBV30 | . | CAWSPQGNQPQHF | TGTGCCTGGAGTCCACAGGGAAATCAGCCCCAGCATTTT
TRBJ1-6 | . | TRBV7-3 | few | CASSPEAGTYSPLHF | TGTGCCAGCAGCCCAGAAGCAGGGACATACTCACCCCTCCACTTT
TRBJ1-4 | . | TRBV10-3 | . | CAISQKGEYGEKLFF | TGTGCCATCAGCCAAAAGGGGGAATACGGTGAAAAACTGTTTTTT
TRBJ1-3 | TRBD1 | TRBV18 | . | CASSLQGATGNTIYF | TGTGCCAGCTCTCTCCAGGGGGCAACTGGAAACACCATATATTTT
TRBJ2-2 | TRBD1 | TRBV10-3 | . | CAISGDRVDTGELFF | TGTGCCATCAGCGGGGACAGGGTGGACACCGGGGAGCTGTTTTTT
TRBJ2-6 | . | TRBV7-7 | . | CASSLSSGSGANVLTF | TGTGCCAGCAGCCTCTCTTCGGGATCTGGGGCCAACGTCCTGACTTTC
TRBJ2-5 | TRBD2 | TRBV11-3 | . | CASSRGREETQYF | TGTGCCAGCAGCCGAGGGAGGGAGGAGACCCAGTACTTC
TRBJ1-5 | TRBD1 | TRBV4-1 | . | CASSQVPGQAITHNQPQHF | TGCGCCAGCAGCCAAGTCCCTGGACAGGCCATTACTCATAATCAGCCCCAGCATTTT
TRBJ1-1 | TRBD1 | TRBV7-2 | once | CASSGTGRTEAFF | TGTGCCAGCAGCGGGACAGGGAGGACTGAAGCTTTCTTT
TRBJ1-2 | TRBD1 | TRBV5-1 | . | CASSPAVRGDYGYTF | TGCGCCAGCAGCCCGGCGGTCAGGGGGGACTATGGCTACACCTTC
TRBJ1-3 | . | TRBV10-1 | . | CASRAQCSGNTIYF | TGCGCCAGCAGGGCACAGTGCTCTGGAAACACCATATATTTT
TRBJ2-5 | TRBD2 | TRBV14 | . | CASSPGGTIVGETQYF | TGTGCCAGCAGCCCGGGCGGGACTATCGTGGGGGAGACCCAGTACTTC
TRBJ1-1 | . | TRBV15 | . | CATSLRDLPNTEAFF | TGTGCCACCAGCTTACGGGACTTACCGAACACTGAAGCTTTCTTT
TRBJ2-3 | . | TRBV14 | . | CASSQELSAADTQYF | TGTGCCAGCAGCCAGGAACTATCGGCGGCAGATACGCAGTATTTT